Listed below are T cell receptor beta chains from one sample, sequenced in a study of patients and donors after allogeneic stem cell transplantation. TCRdb ran MiXCR on the RT-PCR reads and lists one entry per CDR3 protein. The sample consists of hundreds of thousands of distinct CDR3 sequences, about a sixth of them appearing once. The sample comprised blood, either unsorted or a sorted T cell fraction (not recorded which). These receptors came from a human donor who was either an allogeneic HSCT recipient or a stem cell or donor lymphocyte infusion donor (not recorded which). It is not recorded whose cells these are; they may come from a transplant donor. CDR3s leave out the opening cysteine and the closing phenylalanine or tryptophan.

v_gene,j_gene,CDR3aa
TRBV14,TRBJ2-5,ASSGDLRETQY
TRBV5-4,TRBJ2-1,ASSSLTSGRWEQF
TRBV7-2,TRBJ1-2,ASSNRQGPYGYT
TRBV4-1,TRBJ1-1,ASSPAGTPNTEAF
TRBV3-1,TRBJ1-2,ASSQGGLGGYT
TRBV12-3/TRBV12-4,TRBJ2-7,ASSLGSKGTTLSSSYEQY
TRBV19,TRBJ2-2,ASSISSGFREGTGELF
TRBV2,TRBJ2-1,ASRLAGINNEQF
TRBV5-1,TRBJ1-5,ASSLGTGNQPQH
TRBV4-1,TRBJ2-6,ASSQGPTSSGANVLT
TRBV12-3/TRBV12-4,TRBJ2-4,ASRWTGGDNIQY
TRBV20-1,TRBJ1-2,SVRGGDGYT
TRBV20-1,TRBJ1-5,SAPRTGNWNQPQH
TRBV27,TRBJ2-1,AIQQGAGEQF
TRBV6-5,TRBJ1-2,ASSYSPQGWDGYT
TRBV4-1,TRBJ1-1,ASSHWGLSTEAF
TRBV19,TRBJ1-5,ASSMEQGVAKPQH
TRBV4-2,TRBJ2-7,ASSQVYGGSYEQY
TRBV12-3/TRBV12-4,TRBJ1-1,ASRPLQGWTEAF
TRBV30,TRBJ2-7,AWSVRSGTPYEQY
TRBV27,TRBJ2-7,ASSSTGLYEQY
TRBV28,TRBJ2-7,ASSVIAGGLSYEQY
TRBV6-5,TRBJ2-5,ASSYQGQGARETQY